This TCR beta chain was recorded in a study of identical twins. Each CDR3 protein is one row after TCRdb ran MiXCR on the 5' RACE reads. The table includes roughly 710,000 distinct CDR3 sequences, over 5% detected once. This CDR3 is built from 14 residues. Germline V lookup: CDR1 MGHDK, CDR2 SYGVNS. The V end was cut by 7 bases, the J end by 3 bases, with 15 bases between. This TCR derives from a man aged 18 to 29 in good health. This rearrangement joins TRBV25-1 to TRBJ1-1, with D possibly being TRBD1 (6 bases). The sample was naive T cells sorted from blood. This CDR3 reads CASTLGGYDTEAFF. CDR3 DNA sequence: TGTGCCAGCACCCTGGGGGGCTATGACACTGAAGCTTTCTTT. Drawing the rest from reference TRBV25-1 and TRBJ1-1, the complete variable domain is EADIYQTPRYLVIGTGKKITLECSQTMGHDKMYWYQQDPGMELHLIHYSYGVNSTEKGDLSSESTVSRIRTEHFPLTLESARPSHTSQYLCASTLGGYDTEAFFGQGTRLTVV.